The present T cell receptor beta chain was sequenced within a study of T cell responses to AZD1222 COVID-19 vaccine. General observations from the study: Females outnumbered males among donors, who were mostly white British; clonal diversity was possibly underestimated. Vaccine-associated CD4 TCRs ranged over spike, dominating at 160-218 and 743-854. There were repertoire samples only from the period after the peak T cell response.

To note about this clone: As yet, its antigen is unknown.

The repertoire was sequenced with immunoSEQ multiplex PCR; TCRdb's copy has only in-frame clones and lacks some. The sample consists of about 120,000 clones, approximately 85% of them appearing once. The CDR3 loop spans 13 amino acids. V lost 6 bases, J lost 2 bases, and 10 bases lay in between. Per germline, CDR1 SNHLY and CDR2 FYNNEI. The gene calls are TRBV2 and TRBJ1-2; D possibly corresponds to TRBD1 (6 bases). The TCR originated in an adult in good health. Sequencing used peripheral blood, obtained on day 0 of AZD1222 vaccination. This CDR3 reads CASSTDSNYGYTF. CDR3 coding DNA: TGTGCCAGCAGCACGGACAGCAACTATGGCTACACCTTC.